This TCR beta chain was recorded in a study of T cell responses to AZD1222 COVID-19 vaccine. Study results and limitations: Baseline seropositives among AZD1222 recipients totaled only five to seven. Only after the peak T cell response were repertoires sampled.

Looked up from germline, CDR1 is SGDLS and CDR2 is YYNGEE. V was clipped by 5 bases and J by 10 bases; unmatched bases: 9. CDR3 size: 13 residues. Turning to this clone: Antigen unknown.

Assay: immunoSEQ multiplex PCR; the TCRdb copy retains only in-frame clones and omits some. The sample has roughly 96,000 clones, roughly 90% seen once. The source of this sequence is an adult in good health. Sample: peripheral blood, taken on day 0 of AZD1222 vaccination. V gene TRBV9 combines with J gene TRBJ1-3; 7 bases are a match to TRBD1. The CDR3 is CASSTTGAGTIYF. The CDR3 DNA reads as TGTGCCAGCAGTACTACAGGGGCTGGTACCATATATTTT. Drawing the rest from reference TRBV9 and TRBJ1-3, the complete variable domain is DSGVTQTPKHLITATGQRVTLRCSPRSGDLSVYWYQQSLDQGLQFLIQYYNGEERAKGNILERFSAQQFPDLHSELNLSSLELGDSALYFCASSTTGAGTIYFGEGSWLTVV.